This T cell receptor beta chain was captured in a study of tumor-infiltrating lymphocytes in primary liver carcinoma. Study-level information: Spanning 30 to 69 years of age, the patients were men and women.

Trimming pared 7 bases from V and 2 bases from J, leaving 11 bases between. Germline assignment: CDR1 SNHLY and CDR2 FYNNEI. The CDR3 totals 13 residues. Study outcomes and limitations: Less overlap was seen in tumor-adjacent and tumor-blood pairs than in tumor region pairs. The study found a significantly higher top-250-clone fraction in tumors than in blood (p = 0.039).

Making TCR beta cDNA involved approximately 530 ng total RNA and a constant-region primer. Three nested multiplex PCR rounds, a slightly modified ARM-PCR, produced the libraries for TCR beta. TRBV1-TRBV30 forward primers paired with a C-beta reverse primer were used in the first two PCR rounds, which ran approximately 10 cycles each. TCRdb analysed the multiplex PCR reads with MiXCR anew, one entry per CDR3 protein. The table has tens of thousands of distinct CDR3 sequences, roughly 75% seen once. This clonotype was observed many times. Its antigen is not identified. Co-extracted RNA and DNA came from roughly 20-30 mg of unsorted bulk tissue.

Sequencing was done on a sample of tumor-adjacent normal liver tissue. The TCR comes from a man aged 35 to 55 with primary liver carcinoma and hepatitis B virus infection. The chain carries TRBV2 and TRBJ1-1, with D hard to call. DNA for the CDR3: TGTGCCAGCAACGAGCAGGCCAACACTGAAGCTTTCTTT. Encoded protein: CASNEQANTEAFF.